Below are 26 T cell receptor beta chains sequenced from a single sample in a study of T cell responses to AZD1222 COVID-19 vaccine. TCRdb's copy holds only in-frame clones and misses some; the assay was immunoSEQ multiplex PCR. Found here are about 120,000 clones, roughly 90% of them singletons; the top ten hold more than 13%. This sample comprised peripheral blood, obtained on day 0 of AZD1222 vaccination. The source of these receptors is an adult in good health.

The chain combines TRBV25-1 with TRBJ2-1; TRBD2 agrees at 11 bases. CDR3 length: 16 amino acids. The V segment lost 1 base and the J segment 4 bases; nucleotides outside the gene matches: 3. The germline V gene encodes CDR1 MGHDK and CDR2 SYGVNS. The CDR3 coding sequence is TGTGCCAGCAGTGAATGGGGGACTAGCGGTTACAATGAGCAGTTCTTC. Protein sequence: CASSEWGTSGYNEQFF.

The rearrangement links TRBV10-3 to TRBJ1-1, with no clear D. V shed 1 base and J shed 1 base, with 7 bases lying between them. This CDR3 is built from 14 residues. Per germline, CDR1 ENHRY and CDR2 SYGVKD. CDR3 nucleotides: TGTGCCATCAGTGAGTGGGAGAAGAACACTGAAGCTTTCTTT. This gives the protein CAISEWEKNTEAFF.

This chain uses TRBV2 with TRBJ2-7, with D possibly TRBD2 on 6 matching bases. Between the trimmed V and J ends, which lost 8 bases and 0 bases, there was a span of 17 bases. Looked up from germline, CDR1 is SNHLY and CDR2 is FYNNEI. This CDR3 has 15 residues. The CDR3 reads CASRKGGLSSYEQYF. The CDR3 DNA reads as TGTGCCAGCCGGAAAGGCGGACTATCCTCCTACGAGCAGTACTTC. The whole variable domain, remainder taken from reference TRBV2 and TRBJ2-7, is EPEVTQTPSHQVTQMGQEVILRCVPISNHLYFYWYRQILGQKVEFLVSFYNNEISEKSEIFDDQFSVERPDGSNFTLKIRSTKLEDSAMYFCASRKGGLSSYEQYFGPGTRLTVT.

J is TRBJ2-1 and V is TRBV7-2; 9 bases match TRBD2. The germline V gene has CDR1 SGHTA and CDR2 FQGNSA. The CDR3 extends over 14 amino acids. With V trimmed by 4 bases and J by 7 bases, 5 bases remained unmatched. The CDR3 bases are TGTGCCAGCAGCTCTCATAGCGGGAGTAATGAGCAGTTCTTC. It translates to CASSSHSGSNEQFF. The variable domain in full, completed from reference TRBV7-2 and TRBJ2-1, reads GAGVSQSPSNKVTEKGKDVELRCDPISGHTALYWYRQSLGQGLEFLIYFQGNSAPDKSGLPSDRFSAERTGGSVSTLTIQRTQQEDSAVYLCASSSHSGSNEQFFGPGTRLTVL.

This clone showed up just once. The chain carries TRBV28 and TRBJ1-2; 10 bases map to TRBD1. The length of the CDR3 is 15 residues. Unmatched junction bases numbered 12, after V lost 6 bases and J lost 8 bases. Germline-derived CDR1 and CDR2 are MDHEN and SYDVKM. The CDR3 DNA follows: TGTGCCAGCAGAAAGACAGGGGGCACGTCTTTAGGCTACACCTTC. It is translated as CASRKTGGTSLGYTF.

This clone was detected once. The gene calls are TRBV18 and TRBJ2-1; D is unclear. Per the germline V gene, CDR1 is KGHSH and CDR2 is LQKENI. The CDR3 length is 14 residues. V gave up 3 bases and J gave up 5 bases, with 11 bases separating them. CDR3 nucleotide sequence: TGTGCCAGCTCACCTACAGACAAGGACAATGAGCAGTTCTTC. This codes for CASSPTDKDNEQFF.

The CDR3 region is CATSEPGGTYNEQFF. For the CDR3, the DNA is TGTGCCACCAGTGAACCGGGGGGCACATACAATGAGCAGTTCTTC. V and J are TRBV24-1 and TRBJ2-1; tentatively, D is TRBD2 (7 bases). The ends were cut back, 4 bases at V and 4 bases at J, with 13 bases in the middle. Germline V gene data show CDR1 as KGHDR and CDR2 as SFDVKD. This CDR3 comprises 15 residues.

The chain uses TRBV3-1 (or the pseudogene TRBV3-2) and TRBJ2-1, with 15 bases identical to TRBD2. V lost 0 bases to trimming and J lost 6 bases; unmatched junction nucleotides: 3. In germline, CDR1 is LGHDT, CDR2 YNNKEL (reference sequence). This CDR3 region has 17 residues. The CDR3 DNA follows: TGTGCCAGCAGCCAAGAGAGGACTAGCGGGAGGGCCAATGAGCAGTTCTTC. Translation: CASSQERTSGRANEQFF.

The chain has TRBV5-1 and TRBJ1-2; D is possibly TRBD1 (5 bases). This CDR3 has 14 residues. V was pared by 0 bases and J by 4 bases, with 10 bases between. Per germline, CDR1 SGHRS and CDR2 YFSETQ. CDR3 sequence (DNA): TGCGCCAGCAGCTTGGGGCAGGGACTCTATGGCTACACCTTC. This sequence encodes CASSLGQGLYGYTF. The variable domain in full, with the rest retrieved from reference TRBV5-1 and TRBJ1-2, is KAGVTQTPRYLIKTRGQQVTLSCSPISGHRSVSWYQQTPGQGLQFLFEYFSETQRNKGNFPGRFSGRQFSNSRSEMNVSTLELGDSALYLCASSLGQGLYGYTFGSGTRLTVV.

A few counts support this clone. This chain joins TRBV6-5 and TRBJ1-1, with D hard to call. Trimming removed 4 bases at V and 3 bases at J, with 12 bases between. The CDR3 is 14 residues long. In germline, CDR1 is MNHEY, CDR2 SVGAGI. CDR3 DNA sequence: TGTGCCAGCAGTTTCTGGGTTTCAGACACTGAAGCTTTCTTT. This translates into CASSFWVSDTEAFF.

J is TRBJ1-1 and V is TRBV20-1; D not certain. Deletions cut 8 bases from V and 11 bases from J, with 15 bases between. Germline assignment: CDR1 DFQATT and CDR2 SNEGSKA (reference sequence). The CDR3 totals 10 residues. CDR3 residues: CSHSLAGAFF. The CDR3 DNA reads TGCAGTCACAGCCTCGCGGGCGCTTTCTTT.

The chain employs TRBV28 and TRBJ2-7; 11 nucleotides line up with TRBD1. The CDR3 runs 14 residues. V was pared by 8 bases and J by 3 bases, with 6 bases of the junction left unmatched. Per the germline V gene, CDR1 is MDHEN and CDR2 is SYDVKM. CDR3 sequence: CASDRTGGYYEQYF. CDR3 DNA sequence: TGTGCCAGCGACCGGACAGGGGGCTACTACGAGCAGTACTTC.

The chain has TRBV9 and TRBJ2-3; 9 bases agree with TRBD1. V trimming: 4 bases; J trimming: 5 bases; junction bases outside the gene matches: 11. Germline CDR1 SGDLS, CDR2 YYNGEE. This CDR3 has 16 residues. The CDR3 nucleotides are TGTGCCAGCAGCTCCCGGGACAGGGTGGCTGGAGATACGCAGTATTTT. This translates into CASSSRDRVAGDTQYF.

This clone was detected once. V usage is TRBV24-1 and J usage is TRBJ2-5; 8 bases are shared with TRBD1. There are 13 residues in the CDR3. Germline CDR1 is KGHDR and CDR2 is SFDVKD. V shed 6 bases, J shed 5 bases, and the junction held 4 bases outside the gene matches. This CDR3 reads CATSPQGVETQYF. Here the CDR3 DNA reads TGTGCCACCAGTCCACAGGGGGTGGAGACCCAGTACTTC.

This chain connects TRBV28 to TRBJ2-1; TRBD2 aligns across 11 bases. Germline V lookup: CDR1 MDHEN, CDR2 SYDVKM. The CDR3 spans 16 residues. V trimming: 5 bases; J trimming: 2 bases; junction bases outside the gene matches: 5. CDR3 residues: CASSPTSGSTYNEQFF. The DNA for the CDR3 is TGTGCCAGCAGTCCAACTAGCGGGAGTACCTACAATGAGCAGTTCTTC. Complete variable domain (other parts from reference TRBV28 and TRBJ2-1): DVKVTQSSRYLVKRTGEKVFLECVQDMDHENMFWYRQDPGLGLRLIYFSYDVKMKEKGDIPEGYSVSREKKERFSLILESASTNQTSMYLCASSPTSGSTYNEQFFGPGTRLTVL.

The CDR3 here is CASSQGVTEAFF. CDR3 nucleotides: TGTGCCAGCAGCCAAGGGGTAACTGAAGCTTTCTTT. The chain uses TRBV3-1 (or the pseudogene TRBV3-2) and TRBJ1-1; no clear D. Trimming removed 1 base from V and 5 bases from J, with 5 bases in between. The CDR3 sequence is 12 residues long. Germline V CDR1 and CDR2: LGHDT, YNNKEL (reference sequence).

J is TRBJ1-2 and V is TRBV10-3; maybe TRBD1 (5 bases). The CDR3 loop spans 15 amino acids. From germline, CDR1 is ENHRY and CDR2 SYGVKD. Trimming left V 0 bases short and J 3 bases short, with 11 bases between. The CDR3 loop is CAISESEGRDYGYTF. CDR3 DNA: TGTGCCATCAGTGAGTCCGAGGGGAGGGACTATGGCTACACCTTC.

The chain uses TRBV2 and TRBJ1-6; D perhaps matches TRBD1 (5 bases). CDR1 and CDR2 from the germline V gene are SNHLY and FYNNEI. There are 14 residues in the CDR3. The germline V and J ends were trimmed by 8 bases and 8 bases, with 16 bases remaining between them. The DNA for the CDR3 is TGTGCCAGCGGGACCGGACCGACGTATTCACCCCTCCACTTT. As protein: CASGTGPTYSPLHF.

This chain links TRBV7-2 with TRBJ2-5; 10 bases match TRBD2. The ends lost 6 bases at V and 4 bases at J; junction bases unmatched: 11. The CDR3 consists of 16 residues. The germline CDR1 and CDR2 sequences are SGHTA and FQGNSA. The CDR3 loop is CASRFRAGTSVETQYF. For the CDR3, the DNA is TGTGCCAGCAGGTTTAGAGCCGGGACTAGCGTAGAGACCCAGTACTTC.

The chain links TRBV11-2 to TRBJ2-5; D ambiguous. V was clipped by 5 bases and J by 1 base, with 14 bases between them. The CDR3 spans 15 residues. The V gene's germline CDR1 is SGHAT and CDR2 FQNNGV. The CDR3 is CASSLNAESQETQYF. The DNA of the CDR3 is TGTGCCAGCAGCCTGAACGCGGAGAGCCAAGAGACCCAGTACTTC.

This clone was seen only a few times. V is TRBV7-9 and J is TRBJ2-5; the D gene is possibly TRBD1 (8 bases). There are 14 residues in the CDR3. The V gene lost 5 bases and the J gene lost 7 bases, with 17 bases spanning the gap. Germline V gene lookup returns CDR1 SEHNR and CDR2 FQNEAQ (reference sequence). The CDR3 coding sequence is TGTGCCAGCAGCACCTCGGACAGGGAGGGGACCCAGTACTTC. It is translated as CASSTSDREGTQYF.

This sequence joins TRBV11-2 and TRBJ1-2, with 9 bases matching TRBD1. The V and J ends lost 7 bases and 8 bases, in that order; junction bases with no gene match: 14. The CDR3 spans 15 residues. The V gene's germline CDR1 is SGHAT and CDR2 FQNNGV. The CDR3 DNA reads TGTGCCAGCAACCGACCGGGACAGGGAACGGGGGGCTACACCTTC. Translation gives CASNRPGQGTGGYTF. The full variable domain, its missing parts supplied by reference TRBV11-2 and TRBJ1-2, is EAGVAQSPRYKIIEKRQSVAFWCNPISGHATLYWYQQILGQGPKLLIQFQNNGVVDDSQLPKDRFSAERLKGVDSTLKIQPAKLEDSAVYLCASNRPGQGTGGYTFGSGTRLTVV.

The gene calls are TRBV28 and TRBJ2-1; TRBD1 or TRBD2 may be the D gene (5 bases each). V lost 6 bases, J lost 8 bases, and 17 bases lay in between. CDR3 size: 14 residues. Germline V CDR1 and CDR2: MDHEN, SYDVKM. The CDR3 nucleotides read TGTGCCAGCAGATCATTTGGGGGAAAGGATGAGCAGTTCTTC. Translating it yields CASRSFGGKDEQFF.

This clone was picked up one time. The chain links TRBV3-1 (or the pseudogene TRBV3-2) to TRBJ1-5, with D maybe TRBD1 (5 bases). CDR1 is LGHDT, CDR2 YNNKEL, per germline (reference sequence). V was trimmed by 1 base and J by 4 bases, leaving 8 bases between them. CDR3 length equals 14 residues. CDR3 sequence reads: CASSQGGGNQPQHF. The CDR3 coding sequence is TGTGCCAGCAGCCAAGGGGGGGGGAATCAGCCCCAGCATTTT.

The chain joins TRBV7-2 to TRBJ2-3, with 9 bases identical to TRBD1. Per the germline V gene, CDR1 is SGHTA and CDR2 is FQGNSA. With V trimmed by 4 bases and J by 4 bases, 6 bases remained unmatched. CDR3 length: 15 amino acids. This CDR3 is CASSSWDRAADTQYF. In DNA, the CDR3 is TGTGCCAGCAGCTCCTGGGACAGGGCTGCAGATACGCAGTATTTT.

The genes are TRBV19 and TRBJ2-7; the match to TRBD2 covers 9 bases. CDR3 length equals 24 residues. Trimming at V came to 5 bases and at J to 0 bases, leaving 32 bases not matched to a gene. The germline V gene encodes CDR1 LNHDA and CDR2 SQIVND (reference sequence). CDR3 bases: TGTGCCAGTAGTTGCGATATTGAGACTAGCGGAACTTTTTCTGTTTTCGGTCGCTCCTACGAGCAGTACTTC. It translates to CASSCDIETSGTFSVFGRSYEQYF.